One and the same sample provided the 27 T cell receptor beta chains below, sequenced in a study of T cells in Graves' hyperthyroidism and ophthalmopathy. RNA transcripts yielded amplified TCR beta CDR3 regions. During a first-round RT-PCR of the TCR CDR3, the HTBI primer set was used. TCRdb reanalysed the multiplex PCR reads using MiXCR and keeps one entry per CDR3 protein. The sample holds 800,000 or so distinct CDR3 sequences, around 39% seen once. The sample taken for sequencing was blood. Receptors originate from a man between 18 and 35 years old with Graves' hyperthyroidism.

This clonotype was detected many times. The gene calls are TRBV10-3 and TRBJ1-1; D ambiguous. Germline loops: CDR1 ENHRY, CDR2 SYGVKD. V dropped 7 bases and J dropped 3 bases, with 12 bases sitting between them. CDR3 length equals 13 residues. CDR3 loop: CAITIGRDTEAFF. DNA for the CDR3: TGTGCCATCACCATTGGGCGGGACACTGAAGCTTTCTTT.

The chain employs TRBV7-2 and TRBJ2-7, with unresolved D. Germline CDR1 and CDR2: SGHTA and FQGNSA. The CDR3 covers 13 residues. Trimming took 2 bases from V and 1 from J, leaving 6 bases between them. The CDR3 is CASSLRHSYEQYF. CDR3 DNA: TGTGCCAGCAGCTTACGACATTCCTACGAGCAGTACTTC.

The J gene is TRBJ2-7, the V gene TRBV6-1; D call uncertain. Germline CDR1 is MNHNS and CDR2 is SASEGT. The V end was cut by 5 bases, the J end by 5 bases, with 10 bases between. CDR3 length: 12 residues. CDR3 nucleotide sequence: TGTGCCAGCAGTTCCGCCTGGGACGAGCAGTACTTC. This codes for CASSSAWDEQYF.

With respect to this clonotype: One junction end does not reproduce the germline sequence, and a read error may be involved. The chain joins TRBV7-3 to TRBJ1-4; no clear D. The CDR3 consists of 17 residues. Germline V gene sequence: CDR1 SGHTA, CDR2 FQGTGA. In nucleotides, the CDR3 is TGCGCCAGCAGCCAACGAAAGAGGGCTGCGACTAATGAAAAACTGTTTTTT. Translation gives CASSQRKRAATNEKLFF.

This clonotype was seen a handful of times. This chain joins TRBV19 and TRBJ2-7; D tentatively fits TRBD1 or TRBD2 (6 bases each). From germline, CDR1 is LNHDA and CDR2 SQIVND (reference sequence). V was pared by 5 bases and J by 3 bases, with 14 bases between. The CDR3 covers 14 residues. Here the CDR3 reads CASSWRDTDYEQYF. Written as DNA, the CDR3 is TGTGCCAGTAGTTGGCGGGACACCGACTACGAGCAGTACTTC.

In this sample, this clonotype turned up many times. This rearrangement joins TRBV2 to TRBJ1-5; 8 nucleotides align to TRBD1. The J segment lost 5 bases and the V segment lost 6 bases, leaving 9 bases of the junction unmatched. Per the germline V gene, CDR1 is SNHLY and CDR2 is FYNNEI. The CDR3 is 15 residues long. The CDR3 here is CASSKRTGPHQPQHF. CDR3 nucleotides: TGTGCCAGCAGCAAACGGACAGGGCCGCATCAGCCCCAGCATTTT.

This clonotype was observed a few times. The chain links TRBV19 to TRBJ2-2, with TRBD2 matching 9 bases. Germline CDR1 reads LNHDA; CDR2 reads SQIVND (reference sequence). V trimming: 8 bases; J trimming: 7 bases; junction bases outside the gene matches: 8. The CDR3 runs 14 residues. The CDR3 region has the DNA TGTGCCAGTGGGGGGACTAGCAAAGGCGGGGAGCTGTTTTTT. Its translation: CASGGTSKGGELFF. Together with reference TRBV19 and TRBJ2-2, the CDR3 gives the full variable domain: DGGITQSPKYLFRKEGQNVTLSCEQNLNHDAMYWYRQDPGQGLRLIYYSQIVNDFQKGDIAEGYSVSREKKESFPLTVTSAQKNPTAFYLCASGGTSKGGELFFGEGSRLTVL.

Here the CDR3 reads CSARDLAGGDSYEQYF. The CDR3 nucleotides are TGCAGTGCTAGAGATCTGGCCGGGGGGGATTCCTACGAGCAGTACTTC. The chain combines TRBV20-1 with TRBJ2-7, with TRBD2 identical over 8 bases. J lost 1 base, V lost 0 bases, and 8 bases had no gene match. Germline V gene data show CDR1 as DFQATT and CDR2 as SNEGSKA (reference sequence). The CDR3 contains 16 residues.

This clonotype was detected once. This rearrangement joins TRBV25-1 to TRBJ1-6; the D gene is possibly TRBD1 (5 bases). CDR1 and CDR2 (germline): MGHDK, SYGVNS. The germline V and J ends were trimmed by 2 bases and 18 bases, with 26 bases remaining between them. The CDR3 contains 16 residues. CDR3 in DNA: TGTGCCAGCAGTGAAACCACAGGTGAACCCGTTTCACCCTCCCACTTT. Translating gives CASSETTGEPVSPSHF.

This clonotype has ten or more counts. The chain is built from TRBV5-6 and TRBJ2-5, with D unresolved. Germline V gene sequence: CDR1 SGHDT, CDR2 YYEEEE. This CDR3 is built from 12 residues. V lost 2 bases, J lost 9 bases, and 11 bases lay in between. CDR3 protein: CASSFGSSSQYF. The DNA of the CDR3 is TGTGCCAGCAGCTTTGGGTCATCCTCCCAGTACTTC.

In this sample, this clonotype turned up a few times. The chain uses TRBV7-2 and TRBJ1-6; tentative D call: TRBD1 (5 bases). V lost 5 bases and J 10 bases, leaving 12 bases between the germline ends. The CDR3 length is 13 residues. Germline CDR1 is SGHTA and CDR2 is FQGNSA. The CDR3 coding sequence is TGTGCCAGCAGCCCCAGGGACGGGTCACCCCTCCACTTT. Encoded protein: CASSPRDGSPLHF.

This clonotype occurred many times. This chain uses TRBV10-3 with TRBJ1-5, with D perhaps matching TRBD1 (5 bases). The germline V and J ends were trimmed by 2 bases and 0 bases, with 8 bases remaining between them. The CDR3 is 15 amino acids. In germline, CDR1 is ENHRY, CDR2 SYGVKD. The CDR3 sequence is CAISERGGSNQPQHF. CDR3 sequence (DNA): TGTGCCATCAGTGAGCGCGGGGGTAGCAATCAGCCCCAGCATTTT.

This clonotype occurred a few times. The V and J genes are TRBV29-1 and TRBJ1-2; D is uncertain. This CDR3 is built from 14 residues. Deletions cut 3 bases from V and 2 bases from J, with 13 bases between. CDR1 is SQVTM and CDR2 is ANQGSEA in the germline V gene. The CDR3: CSVDESGPNYGYTF. The CDR3 region has the DNA TGCAGCGTTGATGAGTCAGGACCAAACTATGGCTACACCTTC. The whole variable domain, filled in from reference TRBV29-1 and TRBJ1-2, reads SAVISQKPSRDICQRGTSLTIQCQVDSQVTMMFWYRQQPGQSLTLIATANQGSEATYESGFVIDKFPISRPNLTFSTLTVSNMSPEDSSIYLCSVDESGPNYGYTFGSGTRLTVV.

Remarks on this clonotype: It may be a read error: a sequence one base away is much more abundant. The chain combines TRBV14 with TRBJ2-5; D remains ambiguous. In germline, CDR1 is SGHDN, CDR2 FVKESK. V lost 1 base to trimming and J lost 5 bases, with 17 bases between them. CDR3 length: 16 amino acids. CDR3 region: CASSQGPYGLGETQYF. The CDR3 nucleotides are TGTGCCAGCAGCCAAGGGCCGTACGGTCTCGGGGAGACCCAGTACTTC.

V gene TRBV5-1 combines with J gene TRBJ1-3; the match to TRBD1 covers 7 bases. V lost 7 bases to trimming and J lost 1 base; unmatched junction nucleotides: 11. Germline V gene sequence: CDR1 SGHRS, CDR2 YFSETQ. This CDR3 contains 16 residues. CDR3 in DNA: TGCGCCAGCGGCGCTGGACAGGCTATTTCTGGAAACACCATATATTTT. It specifies CASGAGQAISGNTIYF.

Only a few counts were recorded for this clonotype. The chain is built from TRBV2 and TRBJ1-2, with 7 bases that match TRBD1. CDR1 and CDR2 from the germline V gene are SNHLY and FYNNEI. This CDR3 spans 14 amino acids. After removal of 6 bases from V and 8 bases from J, the junction contained 12 bases not matched to a gene. The CDR3 DNA is TGTGCCAGCAGAGGGGACAGAAACCTCGGGGGCTACACCTTC. This codes for CASRGDRNLGGYTF.

There are many counts of this clonotype. This chain uses TRBV6-6 with TRBJ2-7, with TRBD1 identical over 9 bases. The CDR3 is 15 residues long. Germline-derived CDR1 and CDR2 are MNHNY and SVGAGI (reference sequence). V shed 5 bases and J 0 bases; nucleotides not matched to a gene: 5. As DNA, the CDR3 is TGTGCCAGCAGTCCGACAGGGGGTGACTCCTACGAGCAGTACTTC. Translated, it gives CASSPTGGDSYEQYF.

This clonotype occurred a few times. This chain joins TRBV10-3 and TRBJ2-2, with D uncertain. Trimming pared 6 bases from V and 3 bases from J, leaving 11 bases between. Germline loops: CDR1 ENHRY, CDR2 SYGVKD. CDR3 length equals 14 residues. The CDR3 loop reads CAIRLGVDTGELFF. The CDR3 DNA follows: TGTGCCATCAGGCTTGGGGTTGACACCGGGGAGCTGTTTTTT.

This clonotype was seen ten or more times. The V call is TRBV7-9, the J call TRBJ1-3; possibly TRBD1 for D (6 bases). The CDR3 is made up of 15 amino acids. Germline V gene sequence: CDR1 SEHNR, CDR2 FQNEAQ (reference sequence). V lost 4 bases and J lost 0, with 10 bases in between. In DNA form, the CDR3 reads TGTGCCAGCAGCTCGGACAGAAGCTCTGGAAACACCATATATTTT. Its protein product is CASSSDRSSGNTIYF. The whole variable domain, filled in from reference TRBV7-9 and TRBJ1-3, reads DTGVSQNPRHKITKRGQNVTFRCDPISEHNRLYWYRQTLGQGPEFLTYFQNEAQLEKSRLLSDRFSAERPKGSFSTLEIQRTEQGDSAMYLCASSSDRSSGNTIYFGEGSWLTVV.

For the CDR3, the DNA is TGTGCCAGCAGTTTAGGGTGGGGTGAGGACGAGCAGTACTTC. Its protein product is CASSLGWGEDEQYF. The rearrangement links TRBV6-1 to TRBJ2-7; no reliable D call. The V gene's germline CDR1 is MNHNS and CDR2 SASEGT. V dropped 5 bases and J dropped 5 bases, with 16 bases sitting between them. The CDR3 totals 14 residues.

This clonotype was seen more than once but under ten times. The rearrangement joins TRBV4-2 to TRBJ2-6; D not certain. CDR3 length equals 15 residues. Germline CDR1 is LGHNA and CDR2 is YNFKEQ. V shed 1 base and J shed 4 bases, with 8 bases lying between them. The CDR3: CASSQASSGANVLTF. CDR3 nucleotide sequence: TGTGCCAGCAGCCAAGCTTCGTCGGGGGCCAACGTCCTGACTTTC.

J is TRBJ2-2 and V is TRBV29-1; possible D gene TRBD2, 5 bases. The CDR3 consists of 16 residues. Germline lookup yields CDR1 SQVTM and CDR2 ANQGSEA. With 0 bases removed from V and 2 bases from J, the gap between germline ends came to 13 bases. The CDR3 DNA reads as TGCAGCGTTGAAGATGGCGGGTTCCGAAACACCGGGGAGCTGTTTTTT. It specifies CSVEDGGFRNTGELFF.

V gene TRBV4-1 combines with J gene TRBJ1-6; 7 nucleotides match TRBD1. The ends lost 1 base at V and 8 bases at J; junction bases unmatched: 8. CDR1 and CDR2 (germline): MGHRA, YSYEKL. The CDR3 sequence is 16 residues long. CDR3 sequence reads: CASSQGQGTIDSPLHF. The CDR3 DNA follows: TGCGCCAGCAGCCAAGGACAGGGAACAATTGATTCACCCCTCCACTTT.

This chain joins TRBV19 and TRBJ1-1; a weak D match, TRBD1 (5 bases). This CDR3 region has 13 residues. Germline values: CDR1 LNHDA, CDR2 SQIVND (reference sequence). V lost 6 bases, J lost 8 bases, and 16 bases lay in between. The CDR3 reads CASRSEWGVEAFF. CDR3 bases: TGTGCCAGTAGGTCCGAATGGGGGGTAGAAGCTTTCTTT.

This clonotype came up a few times. The chain couples TRBV9 to TRBJ1-4; the D is unclear. The V gene's germline CDR1 is SGDLS and CDR2 YYNGEE. The CDR3 totals 15 residues. V was cut by 5 bases and J by 3 bases, with 14 bases left in between. In DNA form, the CDR3 reads TGTGCCAGCAGTTCCTTTAATGGGGCTAATGAAAAACTGTTTTTT. This gives the protein CASSSFNGANEKLFF. Drawing the rest from reference TRBV9 and TRBJ1-4, the complete variable domain is DSGVTQTPKHLITATGQRVTLRCSPRSGDLSVYWYQQSLDQGLQFLIQYYNGEERAKGNILERFSAQQFPDLHSELNLSSLELGDSALYFCASSSFNGANEKLFFGSGTQLSVL.

In its sample, this clonotype was seen a few times. This rearrangement joins TRBV15 to TRBJ1-1, with D possibly being TRBD1 (5 bases). Between the trimmed V and J ends, which lost 1 base and 0 bases, there was a span of 15 bases. The V gene's germline CDR1 is LNHNV and CDR2 YYDKDF (reference sequence). The CDR3 has 17 amino acids. The CDR3 sequence is CATSRVGRGRMNTEAFF. CDR3 DNA sequence: TGTGCCACCAGCAGAGTAGGGAGGGGAAGGATGAACACTGAAGCTTTCTTT.

The chain employs TRBV19 and TRBJ2-5, with D unresolved. This CDR3 region has 12 residues. Germline assignment: CDR1 LNHDA and CDR2 SQIVND (reference sequence). V lost 7 bases and J 3 bases, leaving 9 bases between the germline ends. CDR3 amino acids: CASIRQEETQYF. CDR3 coding DNA: TGTGCCAGTATTCGGCAGGAAGAGACCCAGTACTTC.